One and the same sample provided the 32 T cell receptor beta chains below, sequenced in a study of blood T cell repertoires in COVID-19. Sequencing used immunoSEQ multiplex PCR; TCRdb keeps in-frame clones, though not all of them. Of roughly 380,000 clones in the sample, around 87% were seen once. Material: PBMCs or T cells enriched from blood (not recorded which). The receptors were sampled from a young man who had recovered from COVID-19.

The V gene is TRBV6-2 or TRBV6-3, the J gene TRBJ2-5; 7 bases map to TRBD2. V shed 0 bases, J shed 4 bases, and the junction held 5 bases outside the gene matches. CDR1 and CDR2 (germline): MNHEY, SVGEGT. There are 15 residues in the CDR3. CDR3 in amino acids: CASSYSWGGRETQYF. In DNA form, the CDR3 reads TGTGCCAGCAGTTACTCGTGGGGGGGTAGAGAGACCCAGTACTTC.

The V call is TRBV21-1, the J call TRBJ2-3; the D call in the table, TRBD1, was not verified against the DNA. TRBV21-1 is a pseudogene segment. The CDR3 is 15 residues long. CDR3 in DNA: TGTGCCAGCAGCCCGAGACAGGCGAGCACAGATACGCAGTATTTT. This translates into CASSPRQASTDTQYF.

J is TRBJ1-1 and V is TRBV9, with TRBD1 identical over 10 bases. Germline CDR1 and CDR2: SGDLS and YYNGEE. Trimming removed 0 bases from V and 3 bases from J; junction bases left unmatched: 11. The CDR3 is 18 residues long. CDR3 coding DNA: TGTGCCAGCAGCGTAGGTTCCGGGACAGGGGTGGATCACACTGAAGCTTTCTTT. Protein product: CASSVGSGTGVDHTEAFF.

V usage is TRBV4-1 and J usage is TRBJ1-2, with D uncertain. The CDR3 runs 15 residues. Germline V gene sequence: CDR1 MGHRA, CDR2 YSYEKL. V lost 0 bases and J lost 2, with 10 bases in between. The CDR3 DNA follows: TGCGCCAGCAGCCAAGACATCAGTGTCAACTATGGCTACACCTTC. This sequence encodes CASSQDISVNYGYTF.

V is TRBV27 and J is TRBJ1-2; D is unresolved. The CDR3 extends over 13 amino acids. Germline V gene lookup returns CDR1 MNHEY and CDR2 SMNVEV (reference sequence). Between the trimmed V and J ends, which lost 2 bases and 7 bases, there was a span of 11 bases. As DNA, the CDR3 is TGTGCCAGCAGTTTAAGTGGGCTGGGTGGCTACACCTTC. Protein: CASSLSGLGGYTF.

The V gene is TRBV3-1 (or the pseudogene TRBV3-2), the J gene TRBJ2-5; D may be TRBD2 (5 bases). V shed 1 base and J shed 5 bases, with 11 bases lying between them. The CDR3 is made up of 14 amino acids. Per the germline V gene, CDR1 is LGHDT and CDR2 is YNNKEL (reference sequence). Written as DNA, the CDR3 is TGTGCCAGCAGCCAAGTCGCGGGTCGGGAGACCCAGTACTTC. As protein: CASSQVAGRETQYF.

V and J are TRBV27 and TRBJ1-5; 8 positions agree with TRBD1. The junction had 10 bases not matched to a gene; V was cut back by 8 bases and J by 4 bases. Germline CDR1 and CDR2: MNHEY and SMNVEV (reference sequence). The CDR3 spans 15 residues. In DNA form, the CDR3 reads TGTGCCAGCCGGCCGGGGACAGGCGCGAATCAGCCCCAGCATTTT. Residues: CASRPGTGANQPQHF.

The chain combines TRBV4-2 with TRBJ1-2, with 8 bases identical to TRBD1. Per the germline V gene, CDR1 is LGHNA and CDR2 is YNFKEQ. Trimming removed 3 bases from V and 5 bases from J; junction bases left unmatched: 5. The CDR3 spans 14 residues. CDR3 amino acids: CASSQGQAKYGYTF. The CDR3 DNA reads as TGTGCCAGCAGCCAGGGACAGGCAAAATATGGCTACACCTTC.

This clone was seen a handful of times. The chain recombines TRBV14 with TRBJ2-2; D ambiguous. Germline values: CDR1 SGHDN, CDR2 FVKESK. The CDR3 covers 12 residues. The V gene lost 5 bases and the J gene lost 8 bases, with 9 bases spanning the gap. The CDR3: CASSGEVGELFF. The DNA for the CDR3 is TGTGCCAGCAGCGGAGAAGTGGGGGAGCTGTTTTTT.

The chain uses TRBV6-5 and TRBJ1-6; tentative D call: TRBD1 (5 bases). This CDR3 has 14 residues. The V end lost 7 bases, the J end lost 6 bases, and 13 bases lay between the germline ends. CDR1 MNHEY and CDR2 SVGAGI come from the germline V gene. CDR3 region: CASIIQGGNSPLHF. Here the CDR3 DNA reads TGTGCCAGCATTATCCAGGGAGGTAATTCACCCCTCCACTTT.

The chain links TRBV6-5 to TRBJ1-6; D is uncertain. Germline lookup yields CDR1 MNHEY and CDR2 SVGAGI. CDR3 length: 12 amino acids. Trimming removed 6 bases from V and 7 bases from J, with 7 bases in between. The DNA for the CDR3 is TGTGCCAGCAGCAGGCTCAATTCACCCCTCCACTTT. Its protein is CASSRLNSPLHF.

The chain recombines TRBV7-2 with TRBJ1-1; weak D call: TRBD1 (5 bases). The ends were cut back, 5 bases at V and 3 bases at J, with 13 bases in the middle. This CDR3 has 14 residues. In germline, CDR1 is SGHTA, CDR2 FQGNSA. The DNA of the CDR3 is TGTGCCAGCAGCGCCGTCGGGGGGGACACTGAAGCTTTCTTT. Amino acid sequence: CASSAVGGDTEAFF.

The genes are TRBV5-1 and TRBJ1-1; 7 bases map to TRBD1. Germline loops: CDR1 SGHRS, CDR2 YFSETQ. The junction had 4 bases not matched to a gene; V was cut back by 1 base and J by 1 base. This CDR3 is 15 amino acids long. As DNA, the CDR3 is TGCGCCAGCAGCTTGTTAGGGACAGAGAACACTGAAGCTTTCTTT. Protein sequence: CASSLLGTENTEAFF.

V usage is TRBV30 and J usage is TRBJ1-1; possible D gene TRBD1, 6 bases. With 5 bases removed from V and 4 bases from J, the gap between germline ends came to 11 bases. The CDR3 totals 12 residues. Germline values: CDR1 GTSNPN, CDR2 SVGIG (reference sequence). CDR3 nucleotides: TGTGCCTGGCAGGGGCCGGCCACTGAAGCTTTCTTT. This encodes CAWQGPATEAFF. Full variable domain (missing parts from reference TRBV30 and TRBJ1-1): SQTIHQWPATLVQPVGSPLSLECTVEGTSNPNLYWYRQAAGRGLQLLFYSVGIGQISSEVPQNLSASRPQDRQFILSSKKLLLSDSGFYLCAWQGPATEAFFGQGTRLTVV.

The DNA for the CDR3 is TGTGCCAGTCACCGGACAGGGTTTGATGTAAACACCATATATTTT. Translation: CASHRTGFDVNTIYF. The chain combines TRBV21-1 with TRBJ1-3; the DNA was not compared with TRBD1, the D call given in the table. TRBV21-1 is marked as a pseudogene. The CDR3 is made up of 15 amino acids.

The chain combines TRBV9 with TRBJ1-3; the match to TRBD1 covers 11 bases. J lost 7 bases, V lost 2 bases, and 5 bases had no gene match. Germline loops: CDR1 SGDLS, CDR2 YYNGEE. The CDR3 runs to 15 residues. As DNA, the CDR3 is TGTGCCAGCAGCGTCCGGGACAGGGGGGACAACACCATATATTTT. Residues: CASSVRDRGDNTIYF.

In DNA form, the CDR3 reads TGTGCCAGCAGCCAAGAGGTGCAGGGGGTCACTGAAGCTTTCTTT. It translates to CASSQEVQGVTEAFF. This chain joins TRBV4-2 and TRBJ1-1; TRBD1 aligns across 7 bases. V was pared by 0 bases and J by 4 bases, with 5 bases of the junction left unmatched. Germline CDR1 LGHNA, CDR2 YNFKEQ. The CDR3 is 15 amino acids.

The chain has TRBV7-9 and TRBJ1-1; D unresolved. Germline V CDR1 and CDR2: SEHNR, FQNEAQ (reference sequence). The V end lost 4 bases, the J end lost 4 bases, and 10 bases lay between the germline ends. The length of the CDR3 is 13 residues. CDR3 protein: CASSSSGGTEAFF. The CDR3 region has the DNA TGTGCCAGCAGCTCTAGCGGAGGCACTGAAGCTTTCTTT.

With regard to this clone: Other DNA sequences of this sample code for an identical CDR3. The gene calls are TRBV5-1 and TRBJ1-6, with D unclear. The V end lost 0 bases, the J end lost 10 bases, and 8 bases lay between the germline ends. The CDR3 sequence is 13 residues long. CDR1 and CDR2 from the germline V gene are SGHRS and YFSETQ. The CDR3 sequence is CASSLAGRSPLHF. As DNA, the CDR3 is TGCGCCAGCAGCTTGGCGGGAAGATCACCCCTCCACTTT.

Here the CDR3 DNA reads TGTGCCAGCAGCTTCAGATTCTCTGGAAACACCATATATTTT. Its protein is CASSFRFSGNTIYF. The chain employs TRBV28 and TRBJ1-3; no clear D. This CDR3 is built from 14 residues. CDR1 and CDR2 (germline): MDHEN, SYDVKM. V was cut by 6 bases and J by 0 bases, with 9 bases left in between. Combining the CDR3 with reference TRBV28 and TRBJ1-3 gives the whole variable domain DVKVTQSSRYLVKRTGEKVFLECVQDMDHENMFWYRQDPGLGLRLIYFSYDVKMKEKGDIPEGYSVSREKKERFSLILESASTNQTSMYLCASSFRFSGNTIYFGEGSWLTVV.

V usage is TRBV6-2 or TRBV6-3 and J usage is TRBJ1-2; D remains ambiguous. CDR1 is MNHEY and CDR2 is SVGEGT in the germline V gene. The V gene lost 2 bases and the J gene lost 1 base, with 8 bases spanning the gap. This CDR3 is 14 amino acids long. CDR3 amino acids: CASSYVGDNYGYTF. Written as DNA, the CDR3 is TGTGCCAGCAGTTACGTCGGGGATAACTATGGCTACACCTTC.

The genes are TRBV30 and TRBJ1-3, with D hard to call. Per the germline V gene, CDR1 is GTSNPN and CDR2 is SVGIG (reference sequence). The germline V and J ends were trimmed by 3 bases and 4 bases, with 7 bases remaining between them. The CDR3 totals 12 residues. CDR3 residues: CAWSLPGNTIYF. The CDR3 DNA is TGTGCCTGGAGCCTTCCCGGAAACACCATATATTTT.

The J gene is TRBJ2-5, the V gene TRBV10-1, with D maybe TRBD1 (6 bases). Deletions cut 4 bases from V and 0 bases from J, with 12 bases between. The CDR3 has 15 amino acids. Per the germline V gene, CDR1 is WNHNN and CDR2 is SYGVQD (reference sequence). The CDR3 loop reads CASSGTRQDQETQYF. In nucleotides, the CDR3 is TGCGCCAGCAGTGGGACTCGACAGGACCAAGAGACCCAGTACTTC.

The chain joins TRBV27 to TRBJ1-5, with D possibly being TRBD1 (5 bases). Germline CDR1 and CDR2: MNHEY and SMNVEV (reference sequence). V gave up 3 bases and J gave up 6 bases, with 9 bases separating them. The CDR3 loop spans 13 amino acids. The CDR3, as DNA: TGTGCCAGCAGTTTCCAGGGAAGTCAGCCCCAGCATTTT. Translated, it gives CASSFQGSQPQHF.

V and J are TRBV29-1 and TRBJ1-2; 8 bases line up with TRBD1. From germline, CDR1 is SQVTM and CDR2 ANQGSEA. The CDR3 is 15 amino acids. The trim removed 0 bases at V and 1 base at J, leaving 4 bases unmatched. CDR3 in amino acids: CSVEDLTGVNYGYTF. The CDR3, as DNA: TGCAGCGTTGAAGATCTGACAGGGGTTAACTATGGCTACACCTTC.

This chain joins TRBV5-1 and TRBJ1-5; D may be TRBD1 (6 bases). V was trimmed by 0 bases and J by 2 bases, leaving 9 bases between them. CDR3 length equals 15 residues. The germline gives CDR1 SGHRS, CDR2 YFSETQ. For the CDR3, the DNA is TGCGCCAGCAGCTTGGAAGGGGGGGGCAATCAGCCCCAGCATTTT. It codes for CASSLEGGGNQPQHF. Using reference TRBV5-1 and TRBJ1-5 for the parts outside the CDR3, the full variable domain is KAGVTQTPRYLIKTRGQQVTLSCSPISGHRSVSWYQQTPGQGLQFLFEYFSETQRNKGNFPGRFSGRQFSNSRSEMNVSTLELGDSALYLCASSLEGGGNQPQHFGDGTRLSIL.

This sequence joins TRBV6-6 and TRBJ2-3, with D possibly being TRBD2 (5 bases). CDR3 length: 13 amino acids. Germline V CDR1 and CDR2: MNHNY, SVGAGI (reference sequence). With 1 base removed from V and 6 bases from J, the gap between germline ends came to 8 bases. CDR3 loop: CASSYWTGDTQYF. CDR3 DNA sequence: TGTGCCAGCAGTTACTGGACGGGGGATACGCAGTATTTT.

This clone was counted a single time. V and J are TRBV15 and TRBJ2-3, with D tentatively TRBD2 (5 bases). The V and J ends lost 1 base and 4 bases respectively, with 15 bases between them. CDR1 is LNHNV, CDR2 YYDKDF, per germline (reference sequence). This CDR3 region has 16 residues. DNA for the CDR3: TGTGCCACCAGCAGAGTAAAAAATGTGCGGGCAGATACGCAGTATTTT. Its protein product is CATSRVKNVRADTQYF.

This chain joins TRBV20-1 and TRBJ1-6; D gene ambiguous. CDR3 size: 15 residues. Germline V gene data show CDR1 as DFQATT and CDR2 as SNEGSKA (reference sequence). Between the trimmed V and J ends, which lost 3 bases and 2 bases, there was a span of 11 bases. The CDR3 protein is CSASSGDPYNSPLHF. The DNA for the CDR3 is TGCAGTGCTAGTAGCGGGGATCCCTATAATTCACCCCTCCACTTT.

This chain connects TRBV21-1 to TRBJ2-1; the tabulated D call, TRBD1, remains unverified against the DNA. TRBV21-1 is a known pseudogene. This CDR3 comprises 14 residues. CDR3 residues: CASRSETGVNEQFF. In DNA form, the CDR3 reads TGTGCCAGCAGGTCCGAAACAGGGGTAAATGAGCAGTTCTTC.

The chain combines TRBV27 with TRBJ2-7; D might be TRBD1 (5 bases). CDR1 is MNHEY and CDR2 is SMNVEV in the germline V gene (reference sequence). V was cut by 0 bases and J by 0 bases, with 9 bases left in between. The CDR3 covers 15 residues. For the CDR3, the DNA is TGTGCCAGCAGTTTATCCGGACACAGCTCCTACGAGCAGTACTTC. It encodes CASSLSGHSSYEQYF.

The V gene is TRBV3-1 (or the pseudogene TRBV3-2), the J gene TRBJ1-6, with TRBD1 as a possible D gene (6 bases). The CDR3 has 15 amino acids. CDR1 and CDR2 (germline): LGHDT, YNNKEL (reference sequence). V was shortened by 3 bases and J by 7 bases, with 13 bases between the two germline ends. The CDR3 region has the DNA TGTGCCAGCAGCCAGGAACAGGGTTCCAATTCACCCCTCCACTTT. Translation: CASSQEQGSNSPLHF.